A single sample gave rise to the 17 T cell receptor beta chains below, sequenced in a study of human T cells and chemical hapten exposure. TCRdb itself ran the RACE reads through MiXCR, one entry per CDR3 protein. The repertoire includes 65,000 to 100,000 distinct CDR3 sequences, more than 6.5% of them detected once, and approximately 1.2% sits in the top ten. Indicated time point: patch test 2, 6 weeks after DPC sensitization. The sample's treatment: therapeutic diphenylcyclopropenone sensitization with weekly scalp DPC. The specimen comprised whole blood, sampled in connection with sensitization to the hapten diphenylcyclopropenone (DPC). The origin of the receptors is a woman under 40 with alopecia areata. Some clones in this sample may be carry-over from other donors' samples.

This clonotype was counted many times. This chain connects TRBV2 to TRBJ2-3; D may be TRBD2 (7 bases). Per the germline V gene, CDR1 is SNHLY and CDR2 is FYNNEI. The CDR3 spans 14 residues. Trimming removed 9 bases from V and 6 bases from J, with 19 bases in between. The CDR3 loop reads CASERGGLSDTQYF. CDR3 nucleotides: TGTGCCAGTGAAAGGGGGGGGCTATCGGATACGCAGTATTTT. Using reference TRBV2 and TRBJ2-3 for the parts outside the CDR3, the full variable domain is EPEVTQTPSHQVTQMGQEVILRCVPISNHLYFYWYRQILGQKVEFLVSFYNNEISEKSEIFDDQFSVERPDGSNFTLKIRSTKLEDSAMYFCASERGGLSDTQYFGPGTRLTVL.

This clonotype came up once. A much bigger clone sits one base away, suggesting this may be a read error. The chain couples TRBV3-1 to TRBJ2-3; 7 bases agree with TRBD2. CDR3 size: 15 residues. V gave up 0 bases and J gave up 9 bases; unmatched junction bases: 9. The V gene's germline CDR1 is LGHDT and CDR2 YNNKEL (reference sequence). CDR3 sequence: CASSQDLAVGGTQYF. CDR3 sequence (DNA): TGTGCCAGCAGCCAAGATCTAGCGGTGGGTGGAACGCAGTATTTT.

This clonotype was seen many times. This chain uses TRBV7-9 with TRBJ1-2, with D unclear. Between the trimmed V and J ends, which lost 5 bases and 6 bases, there was a span of 13 bases. The CDR3 sequence is 13 residues long. In germline, CDR1 is SEHNR, CDR2 FQNEAQ (reference sequence). The CDR3 here is CASSQTGRDGYTF. The CDR3 nucleotides read TGTGCCAGCAGCCAAACTGGGCGGGATGGCTACACCTTC.

CDR3 coding DNA: TGTGCCAGCAGGAGTGAAGGCGGCTCACCCCTCCACTTT. Its translation: CASRSEGGSPLHF. The genes are TRBV2 and TRBJ1-6; D remains unclear. The germline CDR1 and CDR2 sequences are SNHLY and FYNNEI. Trimming removed 6 bases at V and 10 bases at J, with 13 bases between. This CDR3 contains 13 residues.

This clonotype was counted between two and nine times. V is TRBV12-3 or TRBV12-4 and J is TRBJ1-2; D gene uncertain. The CDR3 has 14 amino acids. The V and J ends lost 2 bases and 5 bases respectively, with 12 bases between them. The CDR3 DNA reads as TGTGCCAGCAGTTTACGGAAAGGGCCGTATGGCTACACCTTC. Amino acid sequence: CASSLRKGPYGYTF.

This clonotype occurred many times. This sequence joins TRBV5-1 and TRBJ1-5, with 7 bases lining up with TRBD1. CDR3 length: 14 residues. The germline CDR1 and CDR2 sequences are SGHRS and YFSETQ. J gave up 4 bases and V 0 bases, and 1 base lay outside the gene matches. The CDR3 region is CASSLEGQNQPQHF. The CDR3 DNA is TGCGCCAGCAGCTTGGAGGGACAGAATCAGCCCCAGCATTTT.

This chain uses TRBV3-1 with TRBJ1-5, with D perhaps matching TRBD1 (5 bases). The germline V and J ends were trimmed by 1 base and 2 bases, with 12 bases remaining between them. The CDR3 contains 16 residues. The germline V gene encodes CDR1 LGHDT and CDR2 YNNKEL (reference sequence). CDR3 DNA sequence: TGTGCCAGCAGCCAAGGGGGGGGAGCGGGCAATCAGCCCCAGCATTTT. Its translation: CASSQGGGAGNQPQHF.

The sample holds many counts of this clonotype. V and J are TRBV20-1 and TRBJ2-5, with 9 bases matching TRBD2. Trimming cost V 0 bases and J 2 bases; bases outside gene matches: 4. Germline assignment: CDR1 DFQATT and CDR2 SNEGSKA (reference sequence). This CDR3 comprises 15 residues. The CDR3 here is CSARDRLAVQETQYF. In nucleotides, the CDR3 is TGCAGTGCTAGAGATCGACTAGCGGTACAAGAGACCCAGTACTTC.

At least ten counts were recorded for this clonotype. The V and J genes are TRBV29-1 and TRBJ1-1, with D maybe TRBD1 (6 bases). Deletions cut 1 base from V and 4 bases from J, with 16 bases between. The V gene's germline CDR1 is SQVTM and CDR2 ANQGSEA. The CDR3 has 15 residues. The CDR3 bases are TGCAGCGTTGAAGTATTCCAGGGGCAGGGCACTGAAGCTTTCTTT. Its protein is CSVEVFQGQGTEAFF.

This clonotype was counted at least ten times. CDR3 amino acids: CASSDHSLEAFF. CDR3 nucleotides: TGTGCCAGCAGTGATCATTCCCTTGAAGCTTTCTTT. The V call is TRBV2, the J call TRBJ1-1; D gene uncertain. The germline V gene encodes CDR1 SNHLY and CDR2 FYNNEI. The CDR3 contains 12 residues. V shed 3 bases and J shed 7 bases, with 9 bases lying between them. The whole variable domain, filled in from reference TRBV2 and TRBJ1-1, reads EPEVTQTPSHQVTQMGQEVILRCVPISNHLYFYWYRQILGQKVEFLVSFYNNEISEKSEIFDDQFSVERPDGSNFTLKIRSTKLEDSAMYFCASSDHSLEAFFGQGTRLTVV.

This clonotype was detected a few times. The chain employs TRBV18 and TRBJ1-6; a weak D match, TRBD1 (5 bases). Trimming stripped 3 bases from V and 5 bases from J, with 14 bases between. CDR3 length: 16 amino acids. Germline-derived CDR1 and CDR2 are KGHSH and LQKENI. CDR3 sequence reads: CASSPTEGANNSPLHF. CDR3 in DNA: TGTGCCAGCTCACCCACGGAAGGGGCTAATAATTCACCCCTCCACTTT. The full variable domain, in which reference TRBV18 and TRBJ1-6 provide the parts outside the CDR3, is NAGVMQNPRHLVRRRGQEARLRCSPMKGHSHVYWYRQLPEEGLKFMVYLQKENIIDESGMPKERFSAEFPKEGPSILRIQQVVRGDSAAYFCASSPTEGANNSPLHFGNGTRLTVT.

The chain joins TRBV7-2 to TRBJ2-7; weak D call: TRBD1 (5 bases). In germline, CDR1 is SGHTA, CDR2 FQGNSA. This CDR3 has 13 amino acids. V lost 5 bases to trimming and J lost 3 bases, with 11 bases between them. The chain's CDR3 is CASSPPGFYEQYF. In DNA form, the CDR3 reads TGTGCCAGCAGCCCGCCAGGGTTCTACGAGCAGTACTTC.

This clonotype came up many times. The chain has TRBV6-5 and TRBJ2-3; D may be TRBD1 (6 bases). The germline CDR1 and CDR2 sequences are MNHEY and SVGAGI. The CDR3 extends over 17 amino acids. The ends were cut back, 4 bases at V and 2 bases at J, with 19 bases in the middle. CDR3 loop: CASSSLGTNRATDTQYF. The CDR3 coding sequence is TGTGCCAGCAGTTCCCTGGGGACCAACAGGGCCACAGATACGCAGTATTTT.

This clonotype was detected only a few times. This chain connects TRBV10-3 to TRBJ2-7; D assignment may be TRBD1 or TRBD2 (6 bases each). Germline loops: CDR1 ENHRY, CDR2 SYGVKD. The ends were cut back, 4 bases at V and 1 base at J, with 17 bases in the middle. This CDR3 comprises 16 residues. CDR3 in amino acids: CAISVSVGGQSYEQYF. The DNA for the CDR3 is TGTGCCATCAGTGTCTCTGTAGGGGGGCAATCCTACGAGCAGTACTTC.

There are many counts of this clonotype. The V and J genes are TRBV5-1 and TRBJ1-5; D is unclear. Germline V gene sequence: CDR1 SGHRS, CDR2 YFSETQ. This CDR3 comprises 13 residues. The V and J ends lost 3 bases and 9 bases respectively, with 13 bases between them. The CDR3 sequence: CASSSDGAGPQHF. The CDR3 DNA reads as TGCGCCAGCAGCTCGGACGGTGCCGGGCCCCAGCATTTT.

The sample holds a few counts of this clonotype. The rearrangement links TRBV9 to TRBJ1-2; no definite D call. CDR3 length: 15 residues. Trimming removed 0 bases from V and 0 bases from J, with 9 bases in between. In germline, CDR1 is SGDLS, CDR2 YYNGEE. CDR3 sequence (DNA): TGTGCCAGCAGCGTAGCGGACCGACCTAACTATGGCTACACCTTC. It translates to CASSVADRPNYGYTF.

The V call is TRBV7-9, the J call TRBJ2-5; D not certain. V was trimmed by 3 bases and J by 5 bases, leaving 10 bases between them. The CDR3 has 13 amino acids. Germline V lookup: CDR1 SEHNR, CDR2 FQNEAQ (reference sequence). The CDR3 is CASSFNPGETQYF. CDR3 nucleotides: TGTGCCAGCAGCTTTAACCCTGGGGAGACCCAGTACTTC.